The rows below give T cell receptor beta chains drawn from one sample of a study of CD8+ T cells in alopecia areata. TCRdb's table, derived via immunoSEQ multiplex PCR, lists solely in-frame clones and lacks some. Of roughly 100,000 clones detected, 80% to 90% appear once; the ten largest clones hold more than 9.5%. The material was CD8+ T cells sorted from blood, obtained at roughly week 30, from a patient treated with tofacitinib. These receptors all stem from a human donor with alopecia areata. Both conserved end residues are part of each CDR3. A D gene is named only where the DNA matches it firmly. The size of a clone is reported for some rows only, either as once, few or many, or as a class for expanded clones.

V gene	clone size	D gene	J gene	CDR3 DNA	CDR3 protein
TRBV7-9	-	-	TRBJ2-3	TGTGCCAGCGCGGGCCCTCGCTACCTTAACACAGATACGCAGTATTTT	CASAGPRYLNTDTQYF
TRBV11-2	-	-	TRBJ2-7	TGTGCCAGCAGTCTGAGCGTGTACGAGCAGTACTTC	CASSLSVYEQYF
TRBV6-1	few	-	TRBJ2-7	TGTGCCAGCAGTGGCCCACCCAGGGATTTGTCCTACGAGCAGTACTTC	CASSGPPRDLSYEQYF
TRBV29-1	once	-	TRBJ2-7	TGCAGCGTGACGACGGACGAGCAGTACTTC	CSVTTDEQYF
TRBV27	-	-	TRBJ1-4	TGTGCCAGCAGTCCGTCCCGGGGGGGGGAAAAACTGTTTTTT	CASSPSRGGEKLFF
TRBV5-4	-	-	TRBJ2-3	TGTGCCAGCAGCACCGGACTATCTGATACGCAGTATTTT	CASSTGLSDTQYF
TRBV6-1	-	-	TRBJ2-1	TGTGCCAGCAGTGATGGGTGGGTAGTTAATGAGCAGTTCTTC	CASSDGWVVNEQFF
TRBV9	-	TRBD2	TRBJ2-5	TGTGCCAGCAGCGTATGGCGGGAGGGAGAGACCCAGTACTTC	CASSVWREGETQYF
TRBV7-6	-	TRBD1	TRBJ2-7	TGTGCCAGCAGCTTAGGCGTGACAGGGAGCTCCTACGAGCAGTACTTC	CASSLGVTGSSYEQYF
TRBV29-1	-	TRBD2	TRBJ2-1	TGCAGCGTTGAAAGTGCGGGGGAGTTTAATGAGCAGTTCTTC	CSVESAGEFNEQFF
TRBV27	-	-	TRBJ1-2	TGTGCCAGCAGTTTAACCGGCCGGGGCTACACCTTC	CASSLTGRGYTF
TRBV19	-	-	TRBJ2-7	TGTGCCAGTAGCGGGTCAGACGAGCAGTACTTC	CASSGSDEQYF
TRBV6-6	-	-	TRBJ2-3	TGTGCCAGCACCAAGGGCAGGAGTACTGGCACAGATACGCAGTATTTT	CASTKGRSTGTDTQYF
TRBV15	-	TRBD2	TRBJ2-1	TGTGCCACCAGCAGAGATTGGGCTAGCGGGAGGGCCTACAATGAGCAGTTCTTC	CATSRDWASGRAYNEQFF
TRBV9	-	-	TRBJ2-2	TGTGCCAGCAGCGTCGGGGGTGGCACCGGGGAGCTGTTTTTT	CASSVGGGTGELFF
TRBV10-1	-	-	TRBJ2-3	TGCGCCAGCAGTGACCTAGGAGGCCCGACGAGGGATACGCAGTATTTT	CASSDLGGPTRDTQYF
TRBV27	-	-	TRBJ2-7	TGTGCCAGCAGTTCCCCCGGGGGCGAGCAGTACTTC	CASSSPGGEQYF
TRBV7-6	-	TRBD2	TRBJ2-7	TGTGCCAGCAGCCCTACTAGCGGGAGCGACGAGCAGTACTTC	CASSPTSGSDEQYF
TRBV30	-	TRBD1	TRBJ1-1	TGTGCCTGGAGTCATTCGCCAGGGGGTTGGACTGAAGCTTTCTTT	CAWSHSPGGWTEAFF
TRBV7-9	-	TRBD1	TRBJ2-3	TGTGCCAGCAGCCCCCGGGACAGGACCACAGATACGCAGTATTTT	CASSPRDRTTDTQYF
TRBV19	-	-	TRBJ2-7	TGTGCCAGTAGTCCCGTGGGAGTCGGTTACGAGCAGTACTTC	CASSPVGVGYEQYF
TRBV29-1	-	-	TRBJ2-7	TGCAGCGTTGTAAGTCCCATATACTACGAGCAGTACTTC	CSVVSPIYYEQYF
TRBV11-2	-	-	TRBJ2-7	TGTGCCAGCAGCTCCTGGGACGAGGCGAACGAGCAGTACTTC	CASSSWDEANEQYF
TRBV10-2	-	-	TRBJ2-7	TGCGCCAGTAACAAGGGCATCGACGAGCAGTACTTC	CASNKGIDEQYF
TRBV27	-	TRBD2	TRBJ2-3	TGTGCCAGCAGTTTAGTAGCGGGGGGGCCGGTAGATACGCAGTATTTT	CASSLVAGGPVDTQYF
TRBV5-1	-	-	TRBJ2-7	TGCGCCAGCAGCCCACCAGGGGATCGCGAGCAGTACTTC	CASSPPGDREQYF
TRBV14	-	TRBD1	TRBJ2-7	TGTGCCAGCAGCCCACGGACAGGGGAGGTTGAGCAGTACTTC	CASSPRTGEVEQYF
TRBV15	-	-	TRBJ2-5	TGTGCCACCAGCAGAGATTGGGGCGGATCTGAGACCCAGTACTTC	CATSRDWGGSETQYF
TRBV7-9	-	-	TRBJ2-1	TGTGCCAGCAACACCCGGGCTAGTCCGCAGTTCTTC	CASNTRASPQFF
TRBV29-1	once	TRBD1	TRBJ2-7	TGCAGCGCCGCCGGGACAGGGGGATTGGTCGACGAGCAGTACTTC	CSAAGTGGLVDEQYF
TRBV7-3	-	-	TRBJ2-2	TGTGCCAGCAGCGCTATCAGGGAAACCGGGGAGCTGTTTTTT	CASSAIRETGELFF
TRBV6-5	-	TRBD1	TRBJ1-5	TGTGCCAGCAGTTTTGGGACAGGGAATCAGCCCCAGCATTTT	CASSFGTGNQPQHF
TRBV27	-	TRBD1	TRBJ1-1	TGTGCCAGCAGTTTGCGGGACAGGGTGAACACTGAAGCTTTCTTT	CASSLRDRVNTEAFF
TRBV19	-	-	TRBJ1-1	TGTGCCAGTAACAACGACTGGGGGAACACTGAAGCTTTCTTT	CASNNDWGNTEAFF
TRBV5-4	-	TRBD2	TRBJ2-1	TGTGCCAGCAGCAGCCTGGCGGGGGAGAGCTCCTACAATGAGCAGTTCTTC	CASSSLAGESSYNEQFF